One and the same sample provided the 9 T cell receptor beta chains below, sequenced in a study of blood T cell repertoires in COVID-19 (dated by TCRdb to between 2020 and 2021). Library preparation used the immunoSEQ multiplex PCR assay. The immuneACCESS repertoire file appears here via TCRdb, limited to in-frame rearrangements. These files lack a portion of the clones; in checked studies, under half of the deficit traces to unresolved V genes, and the cause of the others is not known. The sample table holds about 380,000 clones, of which roughly 84% were seen once. Of the sample, 2.5% to 3.5% falls within the top ten clones. Sequencing used PBMCs or T cells enriched from blood (not recorded which). The receptors were sampled from a woman in her twenties or thirties who had recovered from COVID-19.

V and J are TRBV7-2 and TRBJ2-3, with a tentative D call TRBD2 (5 bases). V lost 1 base and J lost 4, with 12 bases in between. This CDR3 has 15 residues. Germline V gives CDR1 SGHTA, CDR2 FQGNSA. The DNA for the CDR3 is TGTGCCAGCAGCTTAGAATCAGTCGGGGCAGATACGCAGTATTTT. Protein: CASSLESVGADTQYF.

The rearrangement uses TRBV7-9 and TRBJ2-7, with TRBD1 matching 8 bases. Germline trimming cut 6 bases from V and 3 bases from J; bases unmatched to any gene: 10. Germline CDR1 and CDR2: SEHNR and FQNEAQ (reference sequence). This CDR3 spans 15 amino acids. CDR3 DNA: TGTGCCAGCAGTTATGTTGCGGGACAGGTCTACGAGCAGTACTTC. It encodes CASSYVAGQVYEQYF.

The sample holds one count of this clone. The chain combines TRBV29-1 with TRBJ2-7; 8 bases are shared with TRBD1. The CDR3 runs 16 residues. Germline V gene lookup returns CDR1 SQVTM and CDR2 ANQGSEA. V trimming: 3 bases; J trimming: 4 bases; junction bases outside the gene matches: 14. The CDR3 sequence is CSVEGVPGQVPYEQYF. Here the CDR3 DNA reads TGCAGCGTTGAGGGGGTTCCGGGACAGGTCCCTTACGAGCAGTACTTC.

This clone was counted only a few times. This sequence joins TRBV24-1 and TRBJ2-6; no definite D call. This CDR3 spans 17 amino acids. V lost 0 bases and J 4 bases, leaving 12 bases between the germline ends. Germline V CDR1 and CDR2: KGHDR, SFDVKD. Here the CDR3 DNA reads TGTGCCACCAGTGATTTGCAACCCTACCTGGGGGCCAACGTCCTGACTTTC. It encodes CATSDLQPYLGANVLTF.

For the CDR3, the DNA is TGTGCCAGCAGCTCTCGGGATGAGCAGTACTTC. As protein: CASSSRDEQYF. The V call is TRBV13, the J call TRBJ2-7; D is perhaps TRBD2 (5 bases). There are 11 residues in the CDR3. The V end lost 4 bases, the J end lost 7 bases, and 8 bases lay between the germline ends. The germline gives CDR1 PRHDT, CDR2 FYEKMQ (reference sequence). The whole variable domain, remainder taken from reference TRBV13 and TRBJ2-7, is AAGVIQSPRHLIKEKRETATLKCYPIPRHDTVYWYQQGPGQDPQFLISFYEKMQSDKGSIPDRFSAQQFSDYHSELNMSSLELGDSALYFCASSSRDEQYFGPGTRLTVT.

This sequence joins TRBV2 and TRBJ2-1; D possibly corresponds to TRBD2 (6 bases). Trimming pared 5 bases from V and 1 base from J, leaving 15 bases between. The CDR3 runs 16 residues. CDR1 is SNHLY and CDR2 is FYNNEI in the germline V gene. The DNA of the CDR3 is TGTGCCAGCAGTCCGTCCGGGAGCCGTTCCTACAATGAGCAGTTCTTC. This sequence encodes CASSPSGSRSYNEQFF.

The chain carries TRBV2 and TRBJ2-7; 9 bases map to TRBD1. This CDR3 has 15 residues. Germline V gene lookup returns CDR1 SNHLY and CDR2 FYNNEI. With V trimmed by 5 bases and J by 2 bases, 7 bases remained unmatched. CDR3 in amino acids: CASSTRRDRAYEQYF. The DNA of the CDR3 is TGTGCCAGCAGTACACGAAGGGACAGGGCCTACGAGCAGTACTTC.

The chain is built from TRBV7-8 and TRBJ1-2; D perhaps matches TRBD1 (6 bases). There are 17 residues in the CDR3. Trimming cost V 7 bases and J 0 bases, with 21 bases left between them. Germline CDR1 is SGHVS and CDR2 is FQNEAQ. CDR3 in DNA: TGTGCCAGCACTTTAGGGGGAGGGTTCTTCTCTAACTATGGCTACACCTTC. Protein product: CASTLGGGFFSNYGYTF.

The rearrangement links TRBV13 to TRBJ2-1; the match to TRBD2 covers 8 bases. Germline CDR1 is PRHDT and CDR2 is FYEKMQ (reference sequence). V lost 7 bases to trimming and J lost 6 bases; unmatched junction nucleotides: 11. This CDR3 spans 15 amino acids. This CDR3 is CASNSPGLGANEQFF. CDR3 nucleotides: TGTGCCAGCAACTCACCGGGACTAGGGGCCAATGAGCAGTTCTTC.